The entry below gives a single T cell receptor beta chain sequence along with its context. Antigen: not known. The donors, healthy adults who were HIV-negative, had experienced no recent acute infections or vaccinations. This entry is derived from a study of shared clonotypes between healthy human individuals. Study overall: The cohort comprised a couple of women and three men. Their ages spanned 18 to 49 years.

Study-wide points: When compared with the clonotypes that were shared by all four sorted-subset donors, the non-shared clonotypes turned out to have lower generation probabilities. Naive subsets generally had larger estimated richness than memory subsets.

The table came from immunoSEQ multiplex PCR; TCRdb's copy has only in-frame clones and leaves some out. The sample holds about 380,000 clones, about 96% seen once. The germline gives CDR1 SGHTA, CDR2 FQGNSA. The CDR3 loop spans 13 amino acids. V was shortened by 5 bases and J by 8 bases, with 12 bases between the two germline ends. This receptor was obtained from a man aged 25-40 years in good health. Sequenced sample: memory CD8+ T cells sorted from blood. The subset denotes: CD45RO+ cells pooled with CCR7-negative TemRA cells. The V and J genes are TRBV7-2 and TRBJ1-4, with a weak D call TRBD1 (6 bases). The CDR3 protein is CASSIGTNEKLFF. DNA for the CDR3: TGTGCCAGCAGCATTGGGACAAACGAAAAACTGTTTTTT.